These 31 T cell receptor beta chains came from one sample sequenced in a study of blood T cells in healthy people across ages. PCR was performed a second time for about 7 to 11 cycles using a sample-barcoded 5' primer and a J-beta primer mix. TCRdb used MiXCR to reprocess the 5' RACE reads, holding one entry per CDR3 protein. The data contain 890,000 or so distinct CDR3 sequences, 62% of them singletons. Input material: blood. These receptors all come from a young man in good health.

This clonotype was counted a few times. The V call is TRBV7-2, the J call TRBJ2-7; D may match TRBD1 or TRBD2 (6 bases each). Germline V gene sequence: CDR1 SGHTA, CDR2 FQGNSA. The CDR3 contains 13 residues. The germline V and J ends were trimmed by 5 bases and 7 bases, with 15 bases remaining between them. CDR3 region: CASSVVGGREQYF. CDR3 DNA: TGTGCCAGCAGCGTAGTTGGGGGGCGAGAGCAGTACTTC.

V gene TRBV7-6 combines with J gene TRBJ2-3, with 10 bases identical to TRBD2. This CDR3 has 15 amino acids. Germline loops: CDR1 SGHVS, CDR2 FNYEAQ. V was pared by 3 bases and J by 6 bases, with 6 bases of the junction left unmatched. CDR3 protein: CASSLNSGGPDTQYF. As DNA, the CDR3 is TGTGCCAGCAGCTTGAATAGCGGGGGGCCCGATACGCAGTATTTT.

The chain carries TRBV6-5 and TRBJ1-4; D is unclear. Trimming removed 4 bases at V and 4 bases at J, with 13 bases between. Germline V gene data show CDR1 as MNHEY and CDR2 as SVGAGI. CDR3 length equals 15 residues. In nucleotides, the CDR3 is TGTGCCAGCAGTTCATCCGGGAGCTTTAATGAAAAACTGTTTTTT. Amino acids: CASSSSGSFNEKLFF.

The CDR3 nucleotides are TGTGCCATTGGACTAGAGACAGATACGCAGTATTTT. Translating it yields CAIGLETDTQYF. The chain carries TRBV6-2 or TRBV6-3 and TRBJ2-3; 7 bases fit TRBD2. There are 12 residues in the CDR3. Germline V gene data show CDR1 as MNHEY and CDR2 as SVGEGT. Trimming took 10 bases from V and 3 from J; bases not matched to a gene: 4.

CDR3 nucleotide sequence: TGTGCCAGCAGCTTACAGCAGCGGGGGGGCACAGATACGCAGTATTTT. This translates into CASSLQQRGGTDTQYF. The rearrangement uses TRBV7-2 and TRBJ2-3; 9 nucleotides agree with TRBD2. The V segment lost 2 bases and the J segment 1 base; nucleotides outside the gene matches: 4. This CDR3 is built from 16 residues. CDR1 and CDR2 (germline): SGHTA, FQGNSA.

This clonotype was seen once. The junction shows a germline mismatch at one end, possibly a read error. This chain links TRBV6-5 with TRBJ1-2; D perhaps matches TRBD1 (5 bases). CDR1 is MNHEY and CDR2 is SVGAGI in the germline V gene. CDR3 size: 13 residues. The CDR3 sequence is CASSDSRTQGYTF. The CDR3 region has the DNA TGTGCCAGCAGTGACTCGAGGACACAAGGCTACACCTTC.

CDR3 DNA sequence: TGTGCCTGGAAAAACTATGGCTACACCTTC. Protein: CAWKNYGYTF. The chain carries TRBV30 and TRBJ1-2; D unresolved. Germline V CDR1 and CDR2: GTSNPN, SVGIG (reference sequence). CDR3 size: 10 residues. The germline V and J ends were trimmed by 4 bases and 2 bases, with 2 bases remaining between them.

The chain links TRBV7-2 to TRBJ2-5; D is unresolved. Germline V gene lookup returns CDR1 SGHTA and CDR2 FQGNSA. This CDR3 comprises 12 residues. The V end was cut by 5 bases, the J end by 0 bases, with 4 bases between. The CDR3 DNA reads TGTGCCAGCAGCACGTACCAAGAGACCCAGTACTTC. Translation: CASSTYQETQYF.

The rearrangement uses TRBV28 and TRBJ2-7; 9 positions agree with TRBD1. This CDR3 region has 13 residues. Germline-derived CDR1 and CDR2 are MDHEN and SYDVKM. V lost 8 bases and J lost 2; bases outside the gene matches: 4. The CDR3, as DNA: TGTGCCAGCGGGGACAGGGCTGCCTACGAGCAGTACTTC. It translates to CASGDRAAYEQYF.

The chain uses TRBV12-3 or TRBV12-4 and TRBJ1-2; D not resolved. Trimming removed 2 bases from V and 1 base from J, with 5 bases in between. The CDR3 covers 13 residues. The DNA for the CDR3 is TGTGCCAGCAGTTTACAGCTTAACTATGGCTACACCTTC. Protein: CASSLQLNYGYTF.

This clonotype was detected only once. The chain couples TRBV14 to TRBJ2-3; D not certain. Germline assignment: CDR1 SGHDN and CDR2 FVKESK. The germline V and J ends were trimmed by 0 bases and 2 bases, with 12 bases remaining between them. The CDR3 is 16 residues long. The CDR3 DNA is TGTGCCAGCAGCCAAGAACTCGGGCAAGCCACAGATACGCAGTATTTT. Encoded protein: CASSQELGQATDTQYF.

This clonotype came up a few times. This chain joins TRBV5-5 and TRBJ2-7; TRBD2 agrees at 7 bases. CDR1 and CDR2 from the germline V gene are SGHKS and YYEKEE (reference sequence). Trimming at V came to 5 bases and at J to 2 bases, leaving 4 bases not matched to a gene. This CDR3 is 13 amino acids long. The CDR3 DNA is TGTGCCAGCAGACCTAGCGGAGCCTACGAGCAGTACTTC. This sequence encodes CASRPSGAYEQYF.

CDR3 sequence: CASSYRALAGGPTETQYF. CDR3 sequence (DNA): TGTGCCAGCAGTTACCGAGCACTAGCGGGGGGGCCTACTGAGACCCAGTACTTC. The V and J genes are TRBV6-2 or TRBV6-3 and TRBJ2-5; TRBD2 matches 13 bases. The CDR3 consists of 18 residues. V trimming: 2 bases; J trimming: 5 bases; junction bases outside the gene matches: 11. Germline V gives CDR1 MNHEY, CDR2 SVGEGT.

The rearrangement joins TRBV2 to TRBJ2-1; maybe TRBD2 (6 bases). V lost 0 bases and J lost 1, with 13 bases in between. The CDR3 is 17 amino acids. CDR1 is SNHLY, CDR2 FYNNEI, per germline. DNA for the CDR3: TGTGCCAGCAGTGAAGCGCTTGGCGGGGTGTCCTACAATGAGCAGTTCTTC. It is translated as CASSEALGGVSYNEQFF. The entire variable domain, with the rest obtained from reference TRBV2 and TRBJ2-1, is as follows: EPEVTQTPSHQVTQMGQEVILRCVPISNHLYFYWYRQILGQKVEFLVSFYNNEISEKSEIFDDQFSVERPDGSNFTLKIRSTKLEDSAMYFCASSEALGGVSYNEQFFGPGTRLTVL.

This chain uses TRBV6-5 with TRBJ2-3; the D gene is possibly TRBD1 (5 bases). This CDR3 comprises 15 residues. V was shortened by 8 bases and J by 1 base, with 16 bases between the two germline ends. Germline V gene sequence: CDR1 MNHEY, CDR2 SVGAGI. DNA of the CDR3: TGTGCCAGCTTTCTGGGCAGGGCAGGCACAGATACGCAGTATTTT. Translation gives CASFLGRAGTDTQYF.

This chain connects TRBV6-2 or TRBV6-3 to TRBJ1-5; D not resolved. V shed 5 bases and J shed 6 bases, with 11 bases lying between them. Germline lookup yields CDR1 MNHEY and CDR2 SVGEGT. This CDR3 has 13 residues. The CDR3 loop reads CASSAARGQPQHF. For the CDR3, the DNA is TGTGCCAGCAGTGCCGCCCGGGGTCAGCCCCAGCATTTT.

Turning to this clonotype: An end of the junction does not agree with germline; a read error may underlie this. The V gene is TRBV18, the J gene TRBJ2-7, with D possibly matching TRBD1 (6 bases). Germline V CDR1 and CDR2: KGHSH, LQKENI. The length of the CDR3 is 15 residues. This CDR3 is CASPPFPGASYEQYF. CDR3 in DNA: TGTGCCAGCCCACCATTCCCAGGGGCCTCCTACGAGCAGTACTTC.

The CDR3 sequence: CASSWTLGEQFF. The DNA for the CDR3 is TGCGCCAGCAGTTGGACCTTGGGCGAGCAGTTCTTC. This chain connects TRBV5-1 to TRBJ2-1; no definite D call. CDR1 and CDR2 from the germline V gene are SGHRS and YFSETQ. V was pared by 5 bases and J by 10 bases, with 13 bases between. This CDR3 comprises 12 residues.

As to this clonotype: The junction does not match germline at one end; this may be a read error. The chain has TRBV4-2 and TRBJ2-6, with TRBD1 matching over 7 bases. CDR3 length equals 20 residues. Germline loops: CDR1 LGHNA, CDR2 YNFKEQ. The CDR3 loop reads CAGSQEYRQGELSGANVLTF. CDR3 in DNA: TGTGCCGGCAGCCAAGAATATCGGCAGGGGGAGCTCTCTGGGGCCAACGTCCTGACTTTC.

Regarding this clonotype: An end of the junction differs from the germline gene, which may be a read error. This chain joins TRBV12-3 or TRBV12-4 and TRBJ2-7; D is unclear. Near its end, the DNA agrees better with TRBJ2-5, so the J call may be wrong. There are 12 residues in the CDR3. The CDR3 reads CAGSFLLETQYF. In nucleotides, the CDR3 is TGTGCCGGCAGTTTCCTTCTAGAGACCCAGTACTTC.

The rearrangement uses TRBV4-3 and TRBJ1-3; no clear D gene. Germline assignment: CDR1 LGHNA and CDR2 YSLEER. The CDR3 sequence is 17 residues long. Trimming left V 0 bases short and J 0 bases short, with 12 bases between. In DNA form, the CDR3 reads TGCGCCAGCAGCCAAGATTATAAGGCCGTCTCTGGAAACACCATATATTTT. It yields the protein CASSQDYKAVSGNTIYF.

This clonotype appeared once. V is TRBV12-3 or TRBV12-4 and J is TRBJ2-1, with TRBD2 matching 15 bases. The junction had 8 bases not matched to a gene; V was cut back by 8 bases and J by 9 bases. The CDR3 sequence is 15 residues long. CDR3 in DNA: TGTGCCAGCTCCCCCCCGGGACTAGCGGGGGGTGAGCAGTTCTTC. Translated: CASSPPGLAGGEQFF.

The chain couples TRBV21-1 to TRBJ2-1; TRBD2 is taken as the D call from the table, unchecked against the DNA. TRBV21-1 is flagged as a pseudogene. The CDR3 has 19 residues. In nucleotides, the CDR3 is TGTGCCAGCAGCAAAGAGTCTAGCGGGGGGAAAAGCTCCTACAATGAGCAGTTCTTC. Encoded protein: CASSKESSGGKSSYNEQFF.

This clonotype occurred a few times. This chain uses TRBV7-3 with TRBJ2-5; D is possibly TRBD1 (7 bases). Deletions cut 0 bases from V and 1 base from J, with 15 bases between. Germline-derived CDR1 and CDR2 are SGHTA and FQGTGA. The CDR3 is made up of 17 amino acids. In DNA, the CDR3 is TGTGCCAGCAGCTTAACGGGGGGACAGCCAGGCCAAGAGACCCAGTACTTC. Translated, it gives CASSLTGGQPGQETQYF.

This sequence joins TRBV20-1 and TRBJ2-3; the D gene is possibly TRBD2 (6 bases). The V and J ends lost 0 bases and 5 bases respectively, with 15 bases between them. The CDR3 consists of 15 residues. Germline assignment: CDR1 DFQATT and CDR2 SNEGSKA (reference sequence). CDR3: CSARDGGRGIDTQYF. As DNA, the CDR3 is TGCAGTGCTAGAGATGGAGGGCGGGGAATAGATACGCAGTATTTT.

The chain joins TRBV12-3 or TRBV12-4 to TRBJ1-2; D is undetermined. The CDR3 length is 12 residues. Trimming took off 4 bases at V and 10 bases at J, with 13 bases between the two ends. CDR3 sequence (DNA): TGTGCCAGCAGTTCCCCCGGGCAGATCTACACCTTC. Its protein is CASSSPGQIYTF.

J is TRBJ1-4 and V is TRBV25-1; 7 positions agree with TRBD1. Germline V gene lookup returns CDR1 MGHDK and CDR2 SYGVNS. J gave up 7 bases and V 2 bases, and 13 bases lay outside the gene matches. The CDR3 sequence is 17 residues long. CDR3 coding DNA: TGTGCCAGCAGTGAACTCTCCAACAGGGGAAGTGGTGAAAAACTGTTTTTT. Translating gives CASSELSNRGSGEKLFF.

The rearrangement uses TRBV29-1 and TRBJ2-1, with 10 bases fitting TRBD1. The germline V gene encodes CDR1 SQVTM and CDR2 ANQGSEA. This CDR3 contains 13 residues. Trimming at V came to 5 bases and at J to 7 bases, leaving 5 bases not matched to a gene. CDR3 protein: CSVSGDRGNEQFF. The CDR3 nucleotides are TGCAGCGTTAGCGGGGACAGGGGAAATGAGCAGTTCTTC.

This clonotype was seen only a few times. The V and J genes are TRBV12-3 or TRBV12-4 and TRBJ2-1; weak D call: TRBD2 (6 bases). CDR3 length: 12 amino acids. Deletions cut 10 bases from V and 9 bases from J, with 16 bases between. The CDR3 spells CAIMEGRGEQFF. Here the CDR3 DNA reads TGTGCCATCATGGAGGGAAGGGGTGAGCAGTTCTTC.

V is TRBV4-3 and J is TRBJ2-7; 10 nucleotides agree with TRBD2. This CDR3 contains 15 residues. The J segment lost 2 bases and the V segment lost 4 bases, leaving 5 bases of the junction unmatched. Germline CDR1 and CDR2: LGHNA and YSLEER. Here the CDR3 reads CASSLGLAAAYEQYF. CDR3 in DNA: TGCGCCAGCAGCCTAGGACTAGCGGCTGCCTACGAGCAGTACTTC.

V usage is TRBV7-2 and J usage is TRBJ2-3, with 9 positions matching TRBD2. J was trimmed by 1 base and V by 5 bases; bases with no gene match: 4. Germline assignment: CDR1 SGHTA and CDR2 FQGNSA. The CDR3 consists of 15 residues. CDR3 residues: CASSTRLAGTDTQYF. The CDR3 DNA reads TGTGCCAGCAGCACCCGACTAGCGGGCACAGATACGCAGTATTTT.